This TCR beta chain was captured in a study of memory CD4+ T cells and cytomegalovirus serostatus. Study context: Healthy Belgian adult donors included 9 or 10 CMV-positive and some 24 CMV-negative people.

Single viable CD3+CD4+CD8-CD45RO+ cells were sorted as the memory CD4+ T cells. This clone was observed a few times. Per the original data handling: Out-of-frame sequences were removed, leaving 2 million or so distinct TCRbeta sequences. Only in-frame clones appear in the TCRdb table, and some are missing; sequencing was by immunoSEQ multiplex PCR. V and J calls plus clone size are reproduced from that table; the DNA served to infer D and trimming. The data show roughly 28,000 clones, more than 70% seen once. With V trimmed by 4 bases and J by 0 bases, 4 bases remained unmatched. The germline CDR1 and CDR2 sequences are MNHEY and SMNVEV (reference sequence). This CDR3 is 16 amino acids long.

The TCR comes from an adult in good health and CMV-seronegative. The chain couples TRBV27 to TRBJ2-2; 8 bases fit TRBD2. Sequenced input: memory CD4+ T cells from blood. Here the CDR3 DNA reads TGTGCCAGCAGTTATAGCGGGGCCGCGAACACCGGGGAGCTGTTTTTT. This sequence encodes CASSYSGAANTGELFF.